At least ten counts were recorded for the clone carrying this T cell receptor (beta chain). Its target is unknown. Every patient was untreated before thyroid surgery. These data come from a study of metastatic and nonmetastatic thyroid tumors. In the study overall: The study looked at repertoires side by side in blood and in tumor or nodule tissue from malignant and benign thyroid patients.

TCRdb recomputed clones from the PCR reads via MiXCR. This sample has 25,000 to 30,000 clones, with roughly 20% found just once. Points from the study as a whole: Benign nodules reportedly had significantly lower TCR beta diversity than malignant thyroid tumors in blood and tumor.

The origin of this receptor is a male donor with papillary thyroid cancer or a benign thyroid nodule (not recorded which). Some clones in this sample may be carry-over from other donors' samples. Sequenced material: blood.

The CDR3 DNA follows: TGTGCCAGCAGCCCACCTAGCGGGGGTGATACGCAGTATTTT. Protein product: CASSPPSGGDTQYF. The chain recombines TRBV9 with TRBJ2-3; 10 bases agree with TRBD2. The V gene end was trimmed by 4 bases and the J gene end by 6 bases; junction bases not matched to a gene: 5. From germline, CDR1 is SGDLS and CDR2 YYNGEE. This CDR3 contains 14 residues.